These T cell receptor beta chains were read from a single sample in a study of cytomegalovirus exposure and HLA in healthy donors. Profiling relied on immunoSEQ multiplex PCR, and the TCRdb table lists in-frame clones only, not all of them. The sample contains some 200,000 clones, 70% to 85% of which appear only once. Sequencing input: PBMCs. The receptors here all came from a woman aged 25 to 39 in good health and CMV-seropositive. The CDR3 runs from the conserved cysteine through the conserved F or W. Fields, in order: J gene, CDR3 length, clone size, V gene, D gene, CDR3 DNA, CDR3 protein. A D gene is named only where the DNA matches it firmly. Only some rows state a clone size, as once, few, many or a class for expanded clones.

j_call: TRBJ1-2
cdr3_length: 13
clone_size: NA
v_call: TRBV27
d_call: TRBD1
cdr3_nt: TGTGCCAGCAGTCCGACAGGGGACGGTGGCTACACCTTC
cdr3_aa: CASSPTGDGGYTF

j_call: TRBJ1-2
cdr3_length: 13
clone_size: NA
v_call: TRBV13
d_call: TRBD1
cdr3_nt: TGTGCCAGCAGCTTACGGACAGGAAGGGGCTACACCTTC
cdr3_aa: CASSLRTGRGYTF

j_call: TRBJ1-1
cdr3_length: 11
clone_size: NA
v_call: TRBV6-1
d_call: NA
cdr3_nt: TGTGCCAGCATTGAACGCCTAGAAGCTTTCTTT
cdr3_aa: CASIERLEAFF

j_call: TRBJ2-7
cdr3_length: 16
clone_size: NA
v_call: TRBV9
d_call: TRBD2
cdr3_nt: TGTGCCAGCAGCGCCCGAGGCCTAGCGGCCACCTACGAGCAGTACTTC
cdr3_aa: CASSARGLAATYEQYF

j_call: TRBJ2-7
cdr3_length: 16
clone_size: NA
v_call: TRBV19
d_call: NA
cdr3_nt: TGTGCCAGTAGTATAGGGATGGAGTCCCCCCTTTACGAGCAGTACTTC
cdr3_aa: CASSIGMESPLYEQYF

j_call: TRBJ2-7
cdr3_length: 14
clone_size: NA
v_call: TRBV27
d_call: NA
cdr3_nt: TGTGCCAGCAGTTTTTCGGGGTGGTCCTACGAGCAGTACTTC
cdr3_aa: CASSFSGWSYEQYF

j_call: TRBJ1-2
cdr3_length: 11
clone_size: NA
v_call: TRBV10-3
d_call: TRBD1
cdr3_nt: TGTGCCATCATCGGGACAGAAGGCTACACCTTC
cdr3_aa: CAIIGTEGYTF

j_call: TRBJ2-1
cdr3_length: 16
clone_size: NA
v_call: TRBV2
d_call: TRBD1
cdr3_nt: TGTGCCAGCAGTGAGTACGGGACAGGGCTCTACAATGAGCAGTTCTTC
cdr3_aa: CASSEYGTGLYNEQFF

j_call: TRBJ2-1
cdr3_length: 16
clone_size: NA
v_call: TRBV9
d_call: TRBD1
cdr3_nt: TGTGCCAGCAGCCCATCAGGACAGGGCTCCTACAATGAGCAGTTCTTC
cdr3_aa: CASSPSGQGSYNEQFF

j_call: TRBJ1-3
cdr3_length: 15
clone_size: NA
v_call: TRBV7-2
d_call: NA
cdr3_nt: TGTGCCAGCAGCTTAGGCCTCTCGGGAAGCAACACCATATATTTT
cdr3_aa: CASSLGLSGSNTIYF

j_call: TRBJ1-2
cdr3_length: 13
clone_size: once
v_call: TRBV29-1
d_call: NA
cdr3_nt: TGCAGCGTCGTTCCGACTGCAAACTATGGCTACACCTTC
cdr3_aa: CSVVPTANYGYTF

j_call: TRBJ2-7
cdr3_length: 12
clone_size: NA
v_call: TRBV27
d_call: NA
cdr3_nt: TGTGCCAGCAGTTTAAACGGGAACGAGCAGTACTTC
cdr3_aa: CASSLNGNEQYF

j_call: TRBJ1-4
cdr3_length: 16
clone_size: NA
v_call: TRBV29-1
d_call: TRBD1
cdr3_nt: TGCAGCGTTGGTTGGGACAGGGGATATTCCAGTGAAAAACTGTTTTTT
cdr3_aa: CSVGWDRGYSSEKLFF

j_call: TRBJ1-1
cdr3_length: 14
clone_size: NA
v_call: TRBV25-1
d_call: NA
cdr3_nt: TGTGCCAGCACTCCCCGAGGGCGGAACACTGAAGCTTTCTTT
cdr3_aa: CASTPRGRNTEAFF

j_call: TRBJ2-3
cdr3_length: 15
clone_size: NA
v_call: TRBV15
d_call: NA
cdr3_nt: TGTGCCACCAGCAGCGGACAGAAAAGCACAGATACGCAGTATTTT
cdr3_aa: CATSSGQKSTDTQYF

j_call: TRBJ1-1
cdr3_length: 15
clone_size: NA
v_call: TRBV9
d_call: NA
cdr3_nt: TGTGCCAGCAGCGTAGGCCGGGAGGGGAACACTGAAGCTTTCTTT
cdr3_aa: CASSVGREGNTEAFF

j_call: TRBJ2-7
cdr3_length: 14
clone_size: NA
v_call: TRBV9
d_call: TRBD1
cdr3_nt: TGTGCCAGCAGCGGACAGGGAAGTTTCGACGAGCAGTACTTC
cdr3_aa: CASSGQGSFDEQYF

j_call: TRBJ2-3
cdr3_length: 16
clone_size: NA
v_call: TRBV7-9
d_call: TRBD2
cdr3_nt: TGTGCCAGCAGCTTAGTGGTCGGGAGGTCGATGGATACGCAGTATTTT
cdr3_aa: CASSLVVGRSMDTQYF

j_call: TRBJ1-5
cdr3_length: 13
clone_size: few
v_call: TRBV10-1
d_call: NA
cdr3_nt: TGCGCCAGCAGTGGGGGGGTTCATCAGCCCCAGCATTTT
cdr3_aa: CASSGGVHQPQHF

j_call: TRBJ2-7
cdr3_length: 18
clone_size: NA
v_call: TRBV27
d_call: TRBD2
cdr3_nt: TGTGCCAGCAGTTTATCTTCTTCGGGACTAGCGGGAGTCAACGAGCAGTACTTC
cdr3_aa: CASSLSSSGLAGVNEQYF

j_call: TRBJ1-3
cdr3_length: 14
clone_size: NA
v_call: TRBV27
d_call: NA
cdr3_nt: TGTGCCAGCAGTTTATCAGGGGCTGGAAACACCATATATTTT
cdr3_aa: CASSLSGAGNTIYF

j_call: TRBJ2-3
cdr3_length: 16
clone_size: NA
v_call: TRBV9
d_call: TRBD2
cdr3_nt: TGTGCCAGCAGCGTAGGGGGGGAGGGCCTCACAGATACGCAGTATTTT
cdr3_aa: CASSVGGEGLTDTQYF

j_call: TRBJ1-5
cdr3_length: 13
clone_size: NA
v_call: TRBV30
d_call: NA
cdr3_nt: TGTGCCTGCGAAATGGGGGCGGCTCAGCCCCAGCATTTT
cdr3_aa: CACEMGAAQPQHF

j_call: TRBJ2-1
cdr3_length: 16
clone_size: NA
v_call: TRBV4-1
d_call: TRBD2
cdr3_nt: TGTGCCAGCAGCCAAGCTAGCGGATCAACCTACAATGAGCAGTTCTTC
cdr3_aa: CASSQASGSTYNEQFF

j_call: TRBJ2-5
cdr3_length: 13
clone_size: NA
v_call: TRBV18
d_call: TRBD2
cdr3_nt: TGTGCCAGCTCACCATGGGGGGGAGAGACCCAGTACTTC
cdr3_aa: CASSPWGGETQYF

j_call: TRBJ1-1
cdr3_length: 14
clone_size: NA
v_call: TRBV13
d_call: NA
cdr3_nt: TGTGCCAGCAGCTTTCAGGTCACGGTAACTGAAGCTTTCTTT
cdr3_aa: CASSFQVTVTEAFF

j_call: TRBJ2-1
cdr3_length: 15
clone_size: NA
v_call: TRBV4-1
d_call: NA
cdr3_nt: TGCGCCAGCAGCCAAATCTGGAGATCGGGTAATGAGCAGTTCTTC
cdr3_aa: CASSQIWRSGNEQFF

j_call: TRBJ2-7
cdr3_length: 15
clone_size: NA
v_call: TRBV9
d_call: NA
cdr3_nt: TGTGCCAGCAGCGTAGGGGGAACGGGGAGCTACGAGCAGTACTTC
cdr3_aa: CASSVGGTGSYEQYF

j_call: TRBJ1-5
cdr3_length: 11
clone_size: NA
v_call: TRBV27
d_call: NA
cdr3_nt: TGTGCCAGCAGTCCTAATCAGCCCCAGCATTTT
cdr3_aa: CASSPNQPQHF

j_call: TRBJ2-3
cdr3_length: 20
clone_size: NA
v_call: TRBV4-2
d_call: TRBD2
cdr3_nt: TGTGCCAGCAGCCCCCCTGGAACTAGCGGGACCCTCAGGCAGGCAGATACGCAGTATTTT
cdr3_aa: CASSPPGTSGTLRQADTQYF

j_call: TRBJ2-1
cdr3_length: 16
clone_size: NA
v_call: TRBV27
d_call: TRBD2
cdr3_nt: TGTGCCAGCAGTCCTCGGACTAGCCGAGGGTACAATGAGCAGTTCTTC
cdr3_aa: CASSPRTSRGYNEQFF

j_call: TRBJ2-1
cdr3_length: 15
clone_size: NA
v_call: TRBV5-1
d_call: TRBD1
cdr3_nt: TGCGCCAGCAGCTTGTGGCAGGGGGCGCTGAATGAGCAGTTCTTC
cdr3_aa: CASSLWQGALNEQFF

j_call: TRBJ1-5
cdr3_length: 14
clone_size: NA
v_call: TRBV6-1
d_call: NA
cdr3_nt: TGTGCCAGCCGTCTCCGATCGGGCAATCAGCCCCAGCATTTT
cdr3_aa: CASRLRSGNQPQHF

j_call: TRBJ1-1
cdr3_length: 16
clone_size: NA
v_call: TRBV7-3
d_call: TRBD1
cdr3_nt: TGTGCCAGCAGCAGAACCAGCGGGGGACAGGGGAATTCAGCTTTCTTT
cdr3_aa: CASSRTSGGQGNSAFF

j_call: TRBJ1-1
cdr3_length: 16
clone_size: NA
v_call: TRBV7-2
d_call: TRBD1
cdr3_nt: TGTGCCAGCAGCTTACAGGGGGCATTCATGAACACTGAAGCTTTCTTT
cdr3_aa: CASSLQGAFMNTEAFF

j_call: TRBJ2-3
cdr3_length: 15
clone_size: once
v_call: TRBV2
d_call: TRBD1
cdr3_nt: TGTGCCAGCACCGAGGGACAGGGGGGCACAGATACGCAGTATTTT
cdr3_aa: CASTEGQGGTDTQYF

j_call: TRBJ1-5
cdr3_length: 13
clone_size: NA
v_call: TRBV19
d_call: TRBD1
cdr3_nt: TGTGCCAGCAAGGGACAGGGCAGGAAGCCCCAGCATTTT
cdr3_aa: CASKGQGRKPQHF

j_call: TRBJ1-5
cdr3_length: 15
clone_size: NA
v_call: TRBV5-8
d_call: NA
cdr3_nt: TGTGCCAGCAGGCAAAGGCAGGGTATTGATCAGCCCCAGCATTTT
cdr3_aa: CASRQRQGIDQPQHF

j_call: TRBJ2-7
cdr3_length: 14
clone_size: NA
v_call: TRBV4-1
d_call: NA
cdr3_nt: TGCGCCAGCAGCCATGGGGCAGGGCCCTACGAGCAGTACTTC
cdr3_aa: CASSHGAGPYEQYF

j_call: TRBJ2-3
cdr3_length: 14
clone_size: once
v_call: TRBV2
d_call: NA
cdr3_nt: TGTGCCAGCAGAGGGACACGACAAGGGGATACGCAGTATTTT
cdr3_aa: CASRGTRQGDTQYF

j_call: TRBJ1-4
cdr3_length: 13
clone_size: NA
v_call: TRBV11-2
d_call: NA
cdr3_nt: TGTGCCAGCAGCTTGAACAGTAATGAAAAACTGTTTTTT
cdr3_aa: CASSLNSNEKLFF

j_call: TRBJ1-1
cdr3_length: 18
clone_size: NA
v_call: TRBV27
d_call: NA
cdr3_nt: TGTGCCAGCAGTCTAAACTCCTTTTGGGCAGGGGACGGAACTGAAGCTTTCTTT
cdr3_aa: CASSLNSFWAGDGTEAFF

j_call: TRBJ2-1
cdr3_length: 17
clone_size: NA
v_call: TRBV7-2
d_call: TRBD2
cdr3_nt: TGTGCCAGCAGCTTATGGCCTACCGGGACTAGCAACAATGAGCAGTTCTTC
cdr3_aa: CASSLWPTGTSNNEQFF

j_call: TRBJ2-1
cdr3_length: 13
clone_size: once
v_call: TRBV28
d_call: TRBD1
cdr3_nt: TGTGCCACCTTGGGACAGGTGTACAATGAGCAGTTCTTC
cdr3_aa: CATLGQVYNEQFF

j_call: TRBJ2-1
cdr3_length: 11
clone_size: NA
v_call: TRBV20-1
d_call: NA
cdr3_nt: TGCAGTGCTCTCGAGCCTGGTGAGCAGTTCTTC
cdr3_aa: CSALEPGEQFF

j_call: TRBJ2-1
cdr3_length: 15
clone_size: NA
v_call: TRBV6-4
d_call: NA
cdr3_nt: TGTGCCAGCAGTGACTCGTCAGGCAGGTTCGGTGAGCAGTTCTTC
cdr3_aa: CASSDSSGRFGEQFF

j_call: TRBJ1-1
cdr3_length: 14
clone_size: NA
v_call: TRBV9
d_call: TRBD1
cdr3_nt: TGTGCCAGCAGCGCGACAGGGGGCAGGACTGAAGCTTTCTTT
cdr3_aa: CASSATGGRTEAFF

j_call: TRBJ2-7
cdr3_length: 12
clone_size: NA
v_call: TRBV6-6
d_call: TRBD2
cdr3_nt: TGTGCCACTAGCGGGATCTCCTACGAGCAGTACTTC
cdr3_aa: CATSGISYEQYF

j_call: TRBJ2-2
cdr3_length: 16
clone_size: NA
v_call: TRBV9
d_call: TRBD1
cdr3_nt: TGTGCCAGCAGCGGACAGGGGGCGCGGGGCACCGGGGAGCTGTTTTTT
cdr3_aa: CASSGQGARGTGELFF

j_call: TRBJ2-1
cdr3_length: 15
clone_size: NA
v_call: TRBV30
d_call: TRBD2
cdr3_nt: TGTGCCTCAGTTAAGACCGGGAGGTCAGGACATGAGCAGTTCTTC
cdr3_aa: CASVKTGRSGHEQFF

j_call: TRBJ2-1
cdr3_length: 15
clone_size: once
v_call: TRBV25-1
d_call: NA
cdr3_nt: TGTGCCAGCAGTGAATGGGTAGCGGTATGGGGTGAGCAGTTCTTC
cdr3_aa: CASSEWVAVWGEQFF

j_call: TRBJ2-7
cdr3_length: 13
clone_size: NA
v_call: TRBV6-6
d_call: NA
cdr3_nt: TGTGCCAGCAGTTCCGACAGTTCCTACGAGCAGTACTTC
cdr3_aa: CASSSDSSYEQYF

j_call: TRBJ2-3
cdr3_length: 13
clone_size: NA
v_call: TRBV29-1
d_call: NA
cdr3_nt: TGCAGCGTTGAACGGGAGTCCCCAGATACGCAGTATTTT
cdr3_aa: CSVERESPDTQYF

j_call: TRBJ2-7
cdr3_length: 15
clone_size: few
v_call: TRBV15
d_call: NA
cdr3_nt: TGTGCCACCAGCAGAGAAGTGGGGGCCTCCTACGAGCAGTACTTC
cdr3_aa: CATSREVGASYEQYF